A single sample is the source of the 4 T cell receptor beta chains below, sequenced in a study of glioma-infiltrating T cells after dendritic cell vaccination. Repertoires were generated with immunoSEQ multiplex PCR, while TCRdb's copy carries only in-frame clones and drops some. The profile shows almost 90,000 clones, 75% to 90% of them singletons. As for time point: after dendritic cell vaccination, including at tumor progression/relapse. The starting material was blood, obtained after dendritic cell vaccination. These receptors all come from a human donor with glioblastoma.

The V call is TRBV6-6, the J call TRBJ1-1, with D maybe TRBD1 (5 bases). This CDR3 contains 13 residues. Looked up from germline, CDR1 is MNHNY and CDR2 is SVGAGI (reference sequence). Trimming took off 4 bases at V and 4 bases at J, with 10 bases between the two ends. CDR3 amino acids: CASSSRVFTEAFF. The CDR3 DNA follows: TGTGCCAGCAGTTCCAGGGTTTTCACTGAAGCTTTCTTT.

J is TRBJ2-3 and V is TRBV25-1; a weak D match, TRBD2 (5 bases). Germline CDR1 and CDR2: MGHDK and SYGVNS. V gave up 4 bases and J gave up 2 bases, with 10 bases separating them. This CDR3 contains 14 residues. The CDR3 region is CASSGTGDTDTQYF. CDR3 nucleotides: TGTGCCAGCAGTGGGACTGGAGACACAGATACGCAGTATTTT.

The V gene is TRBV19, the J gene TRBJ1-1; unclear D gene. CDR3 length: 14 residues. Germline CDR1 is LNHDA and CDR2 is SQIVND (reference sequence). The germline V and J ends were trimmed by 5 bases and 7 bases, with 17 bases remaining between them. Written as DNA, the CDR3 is TGTGCCAGTAGTTGGAATGAGCGGCAGAATGAAGCTTTCTTT. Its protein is CASSWNERQNEAFF.

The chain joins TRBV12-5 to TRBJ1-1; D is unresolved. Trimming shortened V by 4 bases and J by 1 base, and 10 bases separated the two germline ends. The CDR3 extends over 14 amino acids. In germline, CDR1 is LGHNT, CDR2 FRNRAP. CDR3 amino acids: CASGSSTANTEAFF. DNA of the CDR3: TGTGCTAGTGGTTCCTCAACAGCGAACACTGAAGCTTTCTTT.